The clone carrying this T cell receptor (beta chain) appeared a few times. Its antigen is still unknown. The sample is drawn from a study of response to subunit inactivated influenza vaccine. Study results and limitations: Authors suggested few new T cells are recruited by each seasonal influenza vaccination.

Germline values: CDR1 MDHEN, CDR2 SYDVKM. V lost 5 bases and J lost 4; bases outside the gene matches: 16. This CDR3 region has 17 residues. One entry per CDR3 protein, called by TCRdb with MiXCR from the RT-PCR reads. The top ten clones hold approximately 6.5% of a sample with 650,000 to 850,000 distinct CDR3 sequences, roughly 14% of them seen once. V and J are TRBV28 and TRBJ2-5; 7 positions agree with TRBD2. The source was PBMCs from blood, collected approximately 15 days before vaccination. The receptor was isolated from a man between 50 and 59 years old who received an inactivated influenza vaccine. The CDR3 DNA follows: TGTGCCAGCAGTCACCCCTCTTTGTTAGCGGGCGGAGAGACCCAGTACTTC. Translation gives CASSHPSLLAGGETQYF. The entire variable domain, with the rest obtained from reference TRBV28 and TRBJ2-5, is as follows: DVKVTQSSRYLVKRTGEKVFLECVQDMDHENMFWYRQDPGLGLRLIYFSYDVKMKEKGDIPEGYSVSREKKERFSLILESASTNQTSMYLCASSHPSLLAGGETQYFGPGTRLLVL.